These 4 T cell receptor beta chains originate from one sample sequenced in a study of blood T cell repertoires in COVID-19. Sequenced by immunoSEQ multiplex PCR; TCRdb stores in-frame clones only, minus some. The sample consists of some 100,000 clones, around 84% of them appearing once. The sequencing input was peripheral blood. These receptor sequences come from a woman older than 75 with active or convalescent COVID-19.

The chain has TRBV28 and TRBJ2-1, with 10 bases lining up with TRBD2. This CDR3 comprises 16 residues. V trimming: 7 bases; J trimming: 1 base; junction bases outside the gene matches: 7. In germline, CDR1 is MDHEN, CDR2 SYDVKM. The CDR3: CASTFSAGGSYNEQFF. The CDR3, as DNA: TGTGCCAGCACTTTCTCAGCGGGAGGGTCCTACAATGAGCAGTTCTTC.

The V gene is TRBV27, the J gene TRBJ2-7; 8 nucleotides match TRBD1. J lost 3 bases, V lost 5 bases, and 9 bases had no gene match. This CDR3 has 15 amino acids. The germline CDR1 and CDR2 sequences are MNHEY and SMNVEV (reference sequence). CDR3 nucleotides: TGTGCCAGCAGTGTAAGGACAGGGACCTTCTACGAGCAGTACTTC. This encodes CASSVRTGTFYEQYF.

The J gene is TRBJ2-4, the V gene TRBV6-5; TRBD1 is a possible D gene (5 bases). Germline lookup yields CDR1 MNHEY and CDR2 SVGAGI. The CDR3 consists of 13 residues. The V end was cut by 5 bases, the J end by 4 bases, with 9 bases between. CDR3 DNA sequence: TGTGCCAGCAGTACAGGCTTAAAAAACATTCAGTACTTC. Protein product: CASSTGLKNIQYF.

CDR3 amino acids: CASSLLRSTDTQYF. The CDR3 DNA reads as TGCGCCAGCAGCCTCCTCAGGAGCACAGATACGCAGTATTTT. This rearrangement joins TRBV4-1 to TRBJ2-3; D remains unclear. The CDR3 runs 14 residues. The V and J ends lost 4 bases and 0 bases respectively, with 8 bases between them. Germline V lookup: CDR1 MGHRA, CDR2 YSYEKL.